Below, one T cell receptor beta chain is given with its context. Germline V gene lookup returns CDR1 SGHTA and CDR2 FQGTGA. The germline V and J ends were trimmed by 4 bases and 9 bases, with 10 bases remaining between them. The CDR3 is 13 residues long. Sequenced by immunoSEQ multiplex PCR; TCRdb stores in-frame clones only, minus some. The data show approximately 70,000 clones, with roughly 94% seen just once and around 1.3% held by the top ten. The data are from a study of T cell changes during pregnancy in multiple sclerosis. The sequence was collected from a female donor in good health, enrolled as a control in a pregnancy study. The chain recombines TRBV7-3 with TRBJ1-6; tentatively, D is TRBD1 (6 bases). Sequencing used peripheral blood, obtained in the second trimester of pregnancy. CDR3 amino acids: CASSSDSSSPLHF. The CDR3 DNA reads TGTGCCAGCAGCTCGGACAGTTCTTCACCCCTCCACTTT.